The rows below give T cell receptor beta chains drawn from one sample of a study of T cells after yellow fever vaccination. From the 5' RACE reads, TCRdb called clonotypes with MiXCR, one entry per CDR3 protein. The sample carries hundreds of thousands of distinct CDR3 sequences, around 4% recorded once. The starting material was PBMCs, obtained on the day of the yellow fever booster vaccination. These receptors were collected from a man between 18 and 35 years old who received the YFV17D yellow fever vaccine. Both conserved end residues are part of each CDR3. D genes are given only for firm matches. Rows may omit the clone size; those that give it use once, few, many or a size class.

CDR3 protein: CASSFLGGSVEKLFF
CDR3 DNA: TGTGCCAGCAGCTTCTTGGGGGGCTCTGTGGAAAAACTGTTTTTT
D gene: -
clone size: many
V gene: TRBV7-6
J gene: TRBJ1-4

CDR3 protein: CASSWYSNNQPQHF
CDR3 DNA: TGTGCCAGCAGCTGGTACAGCAACAATCAGCCCCAGCATTTT
D gene: -
clone size: many
V gene: TRBV5-5
J gene: TRBJ1-5

CDR3 protein: CASSPAGHNTGELFF
CDR3 DNA: TGCGCCAGCAGCCCCGCAGGGCACAACACCGGGGAGCTGTTTTTT
D gene: -
clone size: many
V gene: TRBV5-1
J gene: TRBJ2-2

CDR3 protein: CASESRRSTTGYTF
CDR3 DNA: TGTGCCAGCGAGTCCCGCCGATCAACCACCGGCTACACCTTC
D gene: -
clone size: -
V gene: TRBV19
J gene: TRBJ1-2

CDR3 protein: CASSHEGATYEQYF
CDR3 DNA: TGCGCCAGCAGCCATGAAGGGGCGACCTACGAGCAGTACTTC
D gene: -
clone size: -
V gene: TRBV4-3
J gene: TRBJ2-7

CDR3 protein: CSARGFGRDRNNYGYTF
CDR3 DNA: TGCAGTGCTAGAGGGTTCGGAAGAGACAGGAATAACTATGGCTACACCTTC
D gene: -
clone size: -
V gene: TRBV20-1
J gene: TRBJ1-2

CDR3 protein: CASSRQRSNTEAFF
CDR3 DNA: TGTGCCAGCAGCCGACAGAGGTCGAACACTGAAGCTTTCTTT
D gene: -
clone size: many
V gene: TRBV7-2
J gene: TRBJ1-1

CDR3 protein: CASSYRQGGGSNEQFF
CDR3 DNA: TGTGCCAGCAGTTACCGTCAGGGGGGAGGGAGCAATGAGCAGTTCTTC
D gene: -
clone size: many
V gene: TRBV6-2/TRBV6-3
J gene: TRBJ2-1

CDR3 protein: CASSQEGRVGPQDEQFF
CDR3 DNA: TGTGCCAGCAGCCAAGAAGGAAGGGTAGGCCCCCAGGATGAGCAGTTCTTC
D gene: -
clone size: few
V gene: TRBV3-1
J gene: TRBJ2-1

CDR3 protein: CASSYPGLAGNTQYF
CDR3 DNA: TGTGCCAGCAGTTACCCAGGACTAGCGGGAAATACGCAGTATTTT
D gene: TRBD2
clone size: many
V gene: TRBV6-2/TRBV6-3
J gene: TRBJ2-3

CDR3 protein: CASSQRSTGARSQETQYF
CDR3 DNA: TGTGCCAGCAGCCAGAGGTCGACAGGCGCAAGGTCCCAAGAGACCCAGTACTTC
D gene: -
clone size: -
V gene: TRBV7-8
J gene: TRBJ2-5

CDR3 protein: CASSAGLAGGPETQYF
CDR3 DNA: TGTGCCAGCAGTGCGGGACTAGCGGGGGGCCCAGAGACCCAGTACTTC
D gene: TRBD2
clone size: few
V gene: TRBV28
J gene: TRBJ2-5

CDR3 protein: CASRPILAVHNEQFF
CDR3 DNA: TGTGCCAGCAGGCCCATCCTAGCGGTTCACAATGAGCAGTTCTTC
D gene: TRBD2
clone size: many
V gene: TRBV6-2/TRBV6-3
J gene: TRBJ2-1

CDR3 protein: CASSFSGGTWGEQFF
CDR3 DNA: TGTGCCAGCAGCTTTTCAGGGGGAACCTGGGGTGAGCAGTTCTTC
D gene: TRBD1
clone size: many
V gene: TRBV11-2
J gene: TRBJ2-1

CDR3 protein: CASSLYSNTEAFF
CDR3 DNA: TGTGCCAGCAGCTTATACTCAAACACTGAAGCTTTCTTT
D gene: -
clone size: many
V gene: TRBV7-3
J gene: TRBJ1-1

CDR3 protein: CASSLAAYGYTF
CDR3 DNA: TGTGCCAGCAGCTTGGCCGCCTATGGCTACACCTTC
D gene: -
clone size: many
V gene: TRBV5-4
J gene: TRBJ1-2

CDR3 protein: CASSLTGTYGYTF
CDR3 DNA: TGTGCCAGCAGTCTGACAGGGACTTATGGCTACACCTTC
D gene: TRBD1
clone size: few
V gene: TRBV12-3/TRBV12-4
J gene: TRBJ1-2

CDR3 protein: CASSPAGQVMADTQYF
CDR3 DNA: TGTGCCAGCAGCCCGGCGGGACAGGTCATGGCAGATACGCAGTATTTT
D gene: TRBD1
clone size: many
V gene: TRBV11-2
J gene: TRBJ2-3

CDR3 protein: CASSYGVSSDTQYF
CDR3 DNA: TGTGCCAGCAGTTACGGGGTCTCCTCAGATACGCAGTATTTT
D gene: -
clone size: many
V gene: TRBV6-6
J gene: TRBJ2-3

CDR3 protein: CASSLKEDEQFF
CDR3 DNA: TGTGCCAGCAGCTTAAAAGAGGATGAGCAGTTCTTC
D gene: -
clone size: many
V gene: TRBV7-8
J gene: TRBJ2-1

CDR3 protein: CASMTTGTSTQHF
CDR3 DNA: TGTGCCAGCATGACCACAGGGACATCTACCCAGCATTTT
D gene: -
clone size: many
V gene: TRBV2
J gene: TRBJ1-5

CDR3 protein: CASSIDNLGGYTF
CDR3 DNA: TGTGCCAGCAGCATCGACAACCTAGGCGGCTACACCTTC
D gene: -
clone size: -
V gene: TRBV7-2
J gene: TRBJ1-2

CDR3 protein: CASSPPSETQYF
CDR3 DNA: TGTGCCAGCTCACCACCGAGTGAGACCCAGTACTTC
D gene: -
clone size: -
V gene: TRBV18
J gene: TRBJ2-5

CDR3 protein: CASSSQGQGGEQYF
CDR3 DNA: TGTGCCAGCAGCTCCCAAGGACAGGGTGGCGAGCAGTACTTC
D gene: TRBD1
clone size: few
V gene: TRBV7-2
J gene: TRBJ2-7

CDR3 protein: CASSLAFGVEKLFF
CDR3 DNA: TGTGCCAGCAGCTTGGCATTCGGGGTTGAAAAACTGTTTTTT
D gene: -
clone size: many
V gene: TRBV7-8
J gene: TRBJ1-4

CDR3 protein: CASSTRQGPYNSPLHF
CDR3 DNA: TGCGCCAGCAGCACCCGACAGGGGCCCTATAATTCACCCCTCCACTTT
D gene: TRBD1
clone size: few
V gene: TRBV5-1
J gene: TRBJ1-6

CDR3 protein: CASSPAVVMGTRGYNEQFF
CDR3 DNA: TGTGCCAGCAGCCCCGCGGTGGTAATGGGGACTAGAGGCTACAATGAGCAGTTCTTC
D gene: TRBD2
clone size: many
V gene: TRBV7-9
J gene: TRBJ2-1

CDR3 protein: CASSLRRTGSTGELFF
CDR3 DNA: TGTGCCAGCAGTCTGCGGAGGACAGGATCGACCGGGGAGCTGTTTTTT
D gene: TRBD1
clone size: many
V gene: TRBV7-9
J gene: TRBJ2-2

CDR3 protein: CASSRRDRGYLFSGYTF
CDR3 DNA: TGTGCCAGCAGCAGACGGGACAGGGGTTATTTGTTCTCTGGCTACACCTTC
D gene: TRBD1
clone size: few
V gene: TRBV28
J gene: TRBJ1-2

CDR3 protein: CASNSDSSYEQYF
CDR3 DNA: TGTGCCAGCAACTCGGACAGCTCCTACGAGCAGTACTTC
D gene: -
clone size: many
V gene: TRBV5-6
J gene: TRBJ2-7

CDR3 protein: CASQTGTQRLTGELFF
CDR3 DNA: TGCGCCAGTCAGACAGGGACCCAACGACTCACCGGGGAGCTGTTTTTT
D gene: TRBD1
clone size: few
V gene: TRBV5-1
J gene: TRBJ2-2

CDR3 protein: CSARGTTGGQPQHF
CDR3 DNA: TGCAGTGCTAGAGGGACAACAGGGGGGCAGCCCCAGCATTTT
D gene: TRBD1
clone size: -
V gene: TRBV20-1
J gene: TRBJ1-5

CDR3 protein: CSARDTGRGSINTEAFF
CDR3 DNA: TGCAGTGCTAGAGATACGGGCAGGGGGTCTATAAACACTGAAGCTTTCTTT
D gene: TRBD1
clone size: many
V gene: TRBV20-1
J gene: TRBJ1-1

CDR3 protein: CASSVQGSLNTIYF
CDR3 DNA: TGTGCCAGCAGCGTACAGGGGTCCCTAAACACCATATATTTT
D gene: -
clone size: -
V gene: TRBV9
J gene: TRBJ1-3

CDR3 protein: CASSLDDVGYTF
CDR3 DNA: TGTGCCAGCAGCTTAGATGACGTTGGCTACACCTTC
D gene: -
clone size: many
V gene: TRBV7-2
J gene: TRBJ1-2

CDR3 protein: CASRPGTSGDNTQYF
CDR3 DNA: TGTGCCAGCAGACCTGGGACTAGCGGGGACAATACGCAGTATTTT
D gene: TRBD2
clone size: -
V gene: TRBV3-1
J gene: TRBJ2-3

CDR3 protein: CSATGIGDTDTQYF
CDR3 DNA: TGCAGTGCCACGGGTATTGGGGACACAGATACGCAGTATTTT
D gene: -
clone size: -
V gene: TRBV20-1
J gene: TRBJ2-3

CDR3 protein: CATRLAGGEQFF
CDR3 DNA: TGTGCCACCAGACTAGCGGGGGGGGAGCAGTTCTTC
D gene: TRBD2
clone size: -
V gene: TRBV24-1
J gene: TRBJ2-1

CDR3 protein: CASSYRDIGEQYF
CDR3 DNA: TGTGCCAGCAGCTACCGGGACATCGGCGAGCAGTACTTC
D gene: -
clone size: many
V gene: TRBV7-9
J gene: TRBJ2-7

CDR3 protein: CASSEVTDSYNEQFF
CDR3 DNA: TGTGCCAGCAGTGAAGTCACTGACTCCTACAATGAGCAGTTCTTC
D gene: -
clone size: many
V gene: TRBV10-3
J gene: TRBJ2-1

CDR3 protein: CASSPIQSSPTGELFF
CDR3 DNA: TGTGCCAGCTCACCAATCCAGTCCAGCCCCACCGGGGAGCTGTTTTTT
D gene: -
clone size: many
V gene: TRBV18
J gene: TRBJ2-2

CDR3 protein: CSAKGLAGGTDTQYF
CDR3 DNA: TGCAGTGCGAAAGGACTAGCGGGGGGCACAGATACGCAGTATTTT
D gene: TRBD2
clone size: few
V gene: TRBV20-1
J gene: TRBJ2-3

CDR3 protein: CASGSDRELYNEQFF
CDR3 DNA: TGTGCTAGTGGTTCGGACAGGGAGCTCTACAATGAGCAGTTCTTC
D gene: TRBD1
clone size: many
V gene: TRBV12-5
J gene: TRBJ2-1

CDR3 protein: CASKSRLVAYSPLHF
CDR3 DNA: TGTGCCAGCAAGTCCAGGCTCGTTGCTTATTCACCCCTCCACTTT
D gene: -
clone size: -
V gene: TRBV6-1
J gene: TRBJ1-6

CDR3 protein: CASSPANYGYTF
CDR3 DNA: TGTGCCAGCAGCCCTGCTAACTATGGCTACACCTTC
D gene: -
clone size: many
V gene: TRBV3-1
J gene: TRBJ1-2

CDR3 protein: CASSQYSGGRETQYF
CDR3 DNA: TGTGCCAGCAGCCAATATTCGGGGGGCAGGGAGACCCAGTACTTC
D gene: -
clone size: -
V gene: TRBV4-2
J gene: TRBJ2-5

CDR3 protein: CASSLSGQWDGYTF
CDR3 DNA: TGTGCCAGCAGTCTATCGGGACAGTGGGATGGCTACACCTTC
D gene: TRBD1
clone size: many
V gene: TRBV12-3/TRBV12-4
J gene: TRBJ1-2

CDR3 protein: CASSQDPGRTLHF
CDR3 DNA: TGTGCCAGCAGCCAAGATCCAGGGAGAACCCTCCACTTT
D gene: -
clone size: few
V gene: TRBV4-2
J gene: TRBJ1-6

CDR3 protein: CSVVRDRGYNEQFF
CDR3 DNA: TGCAGCGTTGTGAGGGACAGGGGGTACAATGAGCAGTTCTTC
D gene: TRBD1
clone size: many
V gene: TRBV29-1
J gene: TRBJ2-1

CDR3 protein: CASSMTGVEQYF
CDR3 DNA: TGTGCCAGCTCAATGACAGGGGTCGAGCAGTACTTC
D gene: TRBD1
clone size: -
V gene: TRBV18
J gene: TRBJ2-7

CDR3 protein: CASSLGIAGAGELFF
CDR3 DNA: TGCGCCAGCAGCCTTGGGATAGCGGGGGCCGGGGAGCTGTTTTTT
D gene: TRBD2
clone size: many
V gene: TRBV4-1
J gene: TRBJ2-2

CDR3 protein: CASTTTGGNTIYF
CDR3 DNA: TGTGCCAGCACCACTACTGGGGGAAACACCATATATTTT
D gene: -
clone size: many
V gene: TRBV6-5
J gene: TRBJ1-3

CDR3 protein: CASSLRHLNTIYF
CDR3 DNA: TGTGCCAGCAGCTTAAGGCACCTAAACACCATATATTTT
D gene: -
clone size: many
V gene: TRBV7-2
J gene: TRBJ1-3

CDR3 protein: CASTGTVPFEAFF
CDR3 DNA: TGTGCCAGCACCGGGACAGTCCCTTTTGAAGCTTTCTTT
D gene: TRBD1
clone size: few
V gene: TRBV12-3/TRBV12-4
J gene: TRBJ1-1

CDR3 protein: CASATGDRSAEAFF
CDR3 DNA: TGCGCCAGCGCAACGGGTGACAGGTCCGCGGAAGCTTTCTTT
D gene: -
clone size: few
V gene: TRBV5-1
J gene: TRBJ1-1

CDR3 protein: CASSGQTNYGYTF
CDR3 DNA: TGTGCCAGCAGCGGACAGACTAACTATGGCTACACCTTC
D gene: -
clone size: many
V gene: TRBV6-1
J gene: TRBJ1-2

CDR3 protein: CSARVGGFYNSPIHF
CDR3 DNA: TGCAGTGCTAGAGTAGGAGGGTTCTATAATTCACCCATCCACTTT
D gene: -
clone size: -
V gene: TRBV20-1
J gene: TRBJ1-6